Reported below is one TCR beta chain. Antigen: not known. The CDR3 is 16 amino acids. V was pared by 1 base and J by 7 bases, with 8 bases of the junction left unmatched. Germline V lookup: CDR1 MNHEY, CDR2 SMNVEV (reference sequence). This specimen comes from a study of CD4 T cells in relation to SARS-CoV-2 and coronaviruses. Study details: After 10 days of antigen culture, PBMC TCR beta CDR3s were sequenced.

Before the COVID-19 pandemic, during about 2010-2018, CD4+ T cells were taken from unexposed donors. Isolation of CD4+ T cells took place after about 10 days in culture. Measured with immunoSEQ multiplex PCR; TCRdb has only the in-frame clones, and not every one. The sample carries about 21,000 clones, 74% recorded once. The source is a human donor in good health. The specimen was CD4+ T cells from PBMCs, cultured in vitro. This chain joins TRBV27 and TRBJ1-4; 8 bases line up with TRBD1. As DNA, the CDR3 is TGTGCCAGCAGTTTATGGTCCGGACAGGGTCTTGAAAAACTGTTTTTT. Protein sequence: CASSLWSGQGLEKLFF.